Presented here are 23 T cell receptor beta chains from one specimen sequenced in a study of T cell clonotyping in hematopoietic cell transplantation. Sequencing was performed with immunoSEQ multiplex PCR; in TCRdb, only in-frame clones are kept and a portion is missing. The sample contains roughly 12,000 clones, about half of which appear only once. The source material was peripheral blood mononuclear cells. The receptors shown here come from a man in his fifties in good health. Some clones in this sample may be carry-over from other donors' samples.

This clone has only a few counts. The CDR3 reads CASSYRSSNTGELFF. DNA for the CDR3: TGCGCCAGCAGCTACAGGTCCTCGAACACCGGGGAGCTGTTTTTT. The V and J genes are TRBV4-1 and TRBJ2-2; tentative D call: TRBD1 (5 bases). V was shortened by 5 bases and J by 0 bases, with 10 bases between the two germline ends. The CDR3 has 15 amino acids. Germline V CDR1 and CDR2: MGHRA, YSYEKL.

This chain uses TRBV5-1 with TRBJ2-7; D remains ambiguous. Trimming left V 4 bases short and J 2 bases short, with 16 bases between. CDR1 and CDR2 from the germline V gene are SGHRS and YFSETQ. The CDR3 is 15 amino acids. CDR3 loop: CASSPTVGSAYEQYF. CDR3 coding DNA: TGCGCCAGCAGCCCTACGGTCGGGTCGGCCTACGAGCAGTACTTC.

This clone has a handful of counts. The V and J genes are TRBV29-1 and TRBJ1-1, with D possibly being TRBD1 (6 bases). The CDR3 covers 11 residues. V lost 3 bases to trimming and J lost 5 bases, with 7 bases between them. Germline V gene sequence: CDR1 SQVTM, CDR2 ANQGSEA. The CDR3 coding sequence is TGCAGCGTTGACAGGGGTACTGAAGCTTTCTTT. This sequence encodes CSVDRGTEAFF. Based on the CDR3 plus reference TRBV29-1 and TRBJ1-1, the full variable domain is SAVISQKPSRDICQRGTSLTIQCQVDSQVTMMFWYRQQPGQSLTLIATANQGSEATYESGFVIDKFPISRPNLTFSTLTVSNMSPEDSSIYLCSVDRGTEAFFGQGTRLTVV.

This chain links TRBV28 with TRBJ2-7; TRBD1 aligns across 8 bases. Germline V gene data show CDR1 as MDHEN and CDR2 as SYDVKM. The V and J ends lost 6 bases and 0 bases, in that order; junction bases with no gene match: 4. CDR3 size: 14 residues. This CDR3 is CASRGTGGSYEQYF. DNA of the CDR3: TGTGCCAGCAGGGGCACAGGGGGCTCCTACGAGCAGTACTTC.

In DNA form, the CDR3 reads TGTGCCAGTAGTATAGATGGGGGAGGAAGAGAGGAAAAACTGTTTTTT. Its protein is CASSIDGGGREEKLFF. The V call is TRBV19, the J call TRBJ1-4, with D possibly being TRBD1 (5 bases). Trimming stripped 0 bases from V and 8 bases from J, with 16 bases between. The germline CDR1 and CDR2 sequences are LNHDA and SQIVND (reference sequence). This CDR3 has 16 amino acids. Full variable domain (outside the CDR3, taken from reference TRBV19 and TRBJ1-4): DGGITQSPKYLFRKEGQNVTLSCEQNLNHDAMYWYRQDPGQGLRLIYYSQIVNDFQKGDIAEGYSVSREKKESFPLTVTSAQKNPTAFYLCASSIDGGGREEKLFFGSGTQLSVL.

This clone turned up a few times. The chain recombines TRBV7-2 with TRBJ2-1, with TRBD2 as a possible D gene (6 bases). With 0 bases removed from V and 1 base from J, the gap between germline ends came to 10 bases. Germline values: CDR1 SGHTA, CDR2 FQGNSA. The length of the CDR3 is 16 residues. The CDR3 is CASSLAATSSYNEQFF. The CDR3 DNA reads as TGTGCCAGCAGCTTAGCTGCGACTAGTTCCTACAATGAGCAGTTCTTC.

The rearrangement joins TRBV7-2 to TRBJ1-5, with D perhaps TRBD1 (5 bases). Trimming left V 2 bases short and J 7 bases short, with 9 bases between. The CDR3 covers 13 residues. Per germline, CDR1 SGHTA and CDR2 FQGNSA. CDR3 region: CASSLRGRQPQHF. The CDR3 region has the DNA TGTGCCAGCAGCTTAAGGGGCCGGCAGCCCCAGCATTTT.

This clone was found a few times. V usage is TRBV4-1 and J usage is TRBJ1-6; D call uncertain. The CDR3 extends over 15 amino acids. The V and J ends lost 4 bases and 10 bases respectively, with 17 bases between them. Germline assignment: CDR1 MGHRA and CDR2 YSYEKL. CDR3 sequence: CASSLPREGRSPLHF. The CDR3 nucleotides are TGCGCCAGCAGCCTACCTCGGGAAGGGAGGTCACCCCTCCACTTT.

The chain joins TRBV30 to TRBJ1-2; no clear D. The germline V gene encodes CDR1 GTSNPN and CDR2 SVGIG (reference sequence). The CDR3 is 10 residues long. Between the trimmed V and J ends, which lost 4 bases and 7 bases, there was a span of 7 bases. This chain's CDR3 is CAWKVGGYTF. In nucleotides, the CDR3 is TGTGCCTGGAAAGTCGGTGGCTACACCTTC.

The chain recombines TRBV30 with TRBJ2-7, with D possibly TRBD1 on 6 matching bases. V shed 5 bases and J shed 4 bases, with 9 bases lying between them. The V gene's germline CDR1 is GTSNPN and CDR2 SVGIG (reference sequence). This CDR3 contains 11 residues. The CDR3 nucleotides read TGTGCCTGGGGGGGCGGTTACGAGCAGTACTTC. Protein product: CAWGGGYEQYF.

V usage is TRBV19 and J usage is TRBJ2-5; the match to TRBD2 covers 7 bases. CDR1 is LNHDA and CDR2 is SQIVND in the germline V gene (reference sequence). The CDR3 spans 15 residues. The V gene end was trimmed by 3 bases and the J gene end by 5 bases; junction bases not matched to a gene: 9. CDR3 in amino acids: CASSMGGSFLETQYF. The CDR3 bases are TGTGCCAGTAGTATGGGCGGGAGCTTTCTGGAGACCCAGTACTTC.

The chain combines TRBV6-1 with TRBJ1-1; no definite D call. The CDR3 is made up of 15 amino acids. V gave up 6 bases and J gave up 1 base, with 15 bases separating them. Germline-derived CDR1 and CDR2 are MNHNS and SASEGT. CDR3 protein: CASSQFSSPNTEAFF. In nucleotides, the CDR3 is TGTGCCAGCAGCCAGTTTAGCAGCCCGAACACTGAAGCTTTCTTT.

This clone was picked up one time. The V call is TRBV19, the J call TRBJ2-3, with 11 bases fitting TRBD1. This CDR3 spans 15 amino acids. V shed 3 bases, J shed 3 bases, and the junction held 2 bases outside the gene matches. Germline CDR1 LNHDA, CDR2 SQIVND (reference sequence). The CDR3 reads CASSIGDRGTDTQYF. The CDR3 DNA follows: TGTGCCAGTAGTATTGGGGACAGGGGGACAGATACGCAGTATTTT.

This clone was found a few times. The chain recombines TRBV4-3 with TRBJ2-1; 8 bases fit TRBD1. CDR1 and CDR2 (germline): LGHNA, YSLEER. CDR3 length equals 14 residues. V was pared by 0 bases and J by 9 bases, with 4 bases of the junction left unmatched. As DNA, the CDR3 is TGCGCCAGCAGCCAAGACACCAGGGGGCTTGAGCAGTTCTTC. Its translation is CASSQDTRGLEQFF.

The table lists this clone with a few counts. The rearrangement uses TRBV30 and TRBJ1-2, with D possibly TRBD1 on 5 matching bases. The CDR3 spans 12 residues. CDR1 is GTSNPN, CDR2 SVGIG, per germline (reference sequence). Trimming removed 0 bases at V and 4 bases at J, with 6 bases between. The CDR3 nucleotides read TGTGCCTGGAGTGTAGACAGCTATGGCTACACCTTC. It yields the protein CAWSVDSYGYTF.

This chain links TRBV5-1 with TRBJ1-2; 8 bases line up with TRBD1. Germline V lookup: CDR1 SGHRS, CDR2 YFSETQ. Germline trimming cut 0 bases from V and 8 bases from J; bases unmatched to any gene: 6. The CDR3 spans 14 residues. For the CDR3, the DNA is TGCGCCAGCAGCTTGGATCAGGGGGCAGGGGGCTACACCTTC. Translation: CASSLDQGAGGYTF.

The chain recombines TRBV25-1 with TRBJ1-5; 7 bases map to TRBD1. The CDR3 loop spans 14 amino acids. Germline V CDR1 and CDR2: MGHDK, SYGVNS. The V gene end was trimmed by 4 bases and the J gene end by 4 bases; junction bases not matched to a gene: 4. The CDR3 here is CASSAQGNNQPQHF. CDR3 in DNA: TGTGCCAGCAGTGCACAGGGGAATAATCAGCCCCAGCATTTT.

This chain connects TRBV29-1 to TRBJ1-2; D is uncertain. The CDR3 length is 12 residues. Per germline, CDR1 SQVTM and CDR2 ANQGSEA. Between the trimmed V and J ends, which lost 5 bases and 1 base, there was a span of 8 bases. In nucleotides, the CDR3 is TGCAGCGTTCAAGGGATTAACTATGGCTACACCTTC. Protein sequence: CSVQGINYGYTF.

The chain joins TRBV7-2 to TRBJ2-2; D is unresolved. The V gene's germline CDR1 is SGHTA and CDR2 FQGNSA. The germline V and J ends were trimmed by 3 bases and 3 bases, with 8 bases remaining between them. The CDR3 is made up of 14 amino acids. In nucleotides, the CDR3 is TGTGCCAGCAGCTTCACACGGGACACCGGGGAGCTGTTTTTT. Encoded protein: CASSFTRDTGELFF. The full variable domain, rest sourced from reference TRBV7-2 and TRBJ2-2, is GAGVSQSPSNKVTEKGKDVELRCDPISGHTALYWYRQSLGQGLEFLIYFQGNSAPDKSGLPSDRFSAERTGGSVSTLTIQRTQQEDSAVYLCASSFTRDTGELFFGEGSRLTVL.

The genes are TRBV28 and TRBJ1-2; a weak D match, TRBD1 (6 bases). Germline V gene lookup returns CDR1 MDHEN and CDR2 SYDVKM. Trimming removed 3 bases at V and 7 bases at J, with 15 bases between. The CDR3 has 14 amino acids. The CDR3 coding sequence is TGTGCCAGCAGTTTTGGGACAACAGGCGTTGGCTACACCTTC. Translated, it gives CASSFGTTGVGYTF.

The V gene is TRBV30, the J gene TRBJ2-3, with a weak D call TRBD1 (5 bases). V lost 5 bases, J lost 5 bases, and 8 bases lay in between. The germline CDR1 and CDR2 sequences are GTSNPN and SVGIG (reference sequence). This CDR3 comprises 11 residues. The CDR3 bases are TGTGCCTGGCTAGACAGAGATACGCAGTATTTT. This translates into CAWLDRDTQYF.

The chain is built from TRBV27 and TRBJ2-1, with D uncertain. Deletions cut 4 bases from V and 10 bases from J, with 17 bases between. This CDR3 spans 14 amino acids. Per the germline V gene, CDR1 is MNHEY and CDR2 is SMNVEV (reference sequence). CDR3 amino acids: CASSYSSEIGEQFF. CDR3 coding DNA: TGTGCCAGCAGTTATAGCTCGGAAATAGGGGAGCAGTTCTTC.

The chain uses TRBV30 and TRBJ1-6; D not certain. The V end was cut by 0 bases, the J end by 10 bases, with 13 bases between. This CDR3 contains 14 residues. Germline CDR1 GTSNPN, CDR2 SVGIG (reference sequence). The CDR3 DNA follows: TGTGCCTGGAGTGTATTGGGATTATTGTCACCCCTCCACTTT. This sequence encodes CAWSVLGLLSPLHF.